This record covers a single T cell receptor beta chain. Its antigen is still unknown. No base quality information exists; no much larger clone differs at one position. TCRbeta CDR3 regions were amplified from genomic DNA by means of the immunoSEQ Assay, a bias-controlled multiplex PCR. The authors' pipeline ran thus. Within the assay, amplification of reference gene primers was used to estimate how many nucleated cells each sample contained. To quantify the absolute abundance of each unique TCRbeta CDR3 rearrangement, sequence reads were collapsed and filtered. Productive Simpson clonality was computed per sample as the square root of Simpson's diversity index over productive rearrangements. Here the immuneACCESS table is served through TCRdb, limited to in-frame sequences with V and J called. Missing clones are a known gap in these copies; in checked studies unresolved V genes cover under half, and the rest lacks a known reason. The DNA was the basis for D and trimming; V, J and clone size are from that table. The sample contains 200,000 to 250,000 clones, roughly 90% of them found a single time. The ten largest clones capture around 2.7% of the sample.

The data were taken from a study of blood T cell repertoires in COVID-19 (dated by TCRdb to about 2020). Some background on the complete study: Samples from collaborators originated in the United States, Italy and Spain and spanned both the acute and convalescent phases of COVID-19. Samples came from the ongoing ImmuneRACE study (first 160 participants) plus 1,254 subjects from 6 global collaborators. HLA class I and class II types, where available, came from metadata supplied by the sample provider rather than from assay-based typing. The prospective study material was composed of cDNA or gDNA derived from T cells, B-cell-depleted T cells, or PBMCs. A de-identified subject ID, COVID-19 status, age in years and sex were almost always included in the sample metadata. A freely available public database, intended as a resource for researchers studying the immune response to SARS-CoV-2, is where the repertoires were released. The dataset comprised deeply sampled blood TCRbeta repertoires from subjects exposed to, actively infected with, or recovered from COVID-19.

In the prospective study, participants were about 18 to 95 years old, resided in about two dozen geographic areas of the United States, and were enrolled through a virtual design. To assign participants to cohorts, the prospective study relied on clinical history that participants themselves reported in a screening survey and a study questionnaire. For ImmuneRACE Cohort 3, a participant was defined as recovered based on two consecutive negative NP/OP PCR tests, clearance by a healthcare professional, or resolution of symptoms. Mobile phlebotomists in the prospective study collected whole blood, serum and a nasopharyngeal or oropharyngeal swab from every participant. Additional blood draws and questionnaires over an approximately two-month period could optionally be provided by prospective study participants. Prospective study blood samples were shipped either frozen or at room temperature before DNA extraction.

The CDR3 spans 14 residues, from the cysteine through the phenylalanine. The CDR3 DNA has 42 bases and is translated from base 1. Based on the germline V gene, the CDR1 and CDR2 sequences are KGHSH and LQKENI. V is trimmed back by 8 bases and J by 1 base, and the junction contains 2 bases that no gene match accounts for. What the research found in general, with its limitations: The quantity of clinical and demographic metadata differed by source and by participant and was supplied without curation.

Recombination connected TRBV18 to TRBJ2-7; the central 13 bases match TRBD2. Specimen: PBMCs or T cells enriched from blood (not recorded which). This receptor was obtained from a woman in her thirties who had recovered from COVID-19. The nucleotide sequence is TGTGCCAGCGGGACTAGCGGGGAGTCCTACGAGCAGTACTTC. Protein translation: CASGTSGESYEQYF. The entire variable domain, with the stretches around the CDR3 drawn from the reference TRBV18 and TRBJ2-7 proteins, is NAGVMQNPRHLVRRRGQEARLRCSPMKGHSHVYWYRQLPEEGLKFMVYLQKENIIDESGMPKERFSAEFPKEGPSILRIQQVVRGDSAAYFCASGTSGESYEQYFGPGTRLTVT.